The 15 T cell receptor beta chains presented below share a single source sample, sequenced in a study of post-analysis software for immune sequencing data. These receptors have no identified antigens. Built from TCR beta cDNA, the libraries had unique molecular identifiers in them. Each CDR3 protein gets one entry after TCRdb re-called the PCR reads with MiXCR. The data contain about 150,000 distinct CDR3 sequences, 30% of them singletons. Study outcomes and limitations: With TRBV5-6, TRBV5-1 and TRBV20-1 included, a handful of TRBV segments were more frequent in patients than in controls.

The sequenced sample was blood. The receptors were sampled from a girl aged 5 to 17 with multiple sclerosis.

The chain is built from TRBV9 and TRBJ2-2; 7 nucleotides agree with TRBD1. V lost 0 bases, J lost 6 bases, and 20 bases stayed unmatched. The CDR3 consists of 20 residues. Germline V gene lookup returns CDR1 SGDLS and CDR2 YYNGEE. CDR3 in amino acids: CASSVEGSRRTGAVAGELFF. Here the CDR3 DNA reads TGTGCCAGCAGCGTAGAGGGGAGCCGACGAACAGGGGCTGTGGCCGGGGAGCTGTTTTTT.

The V and J genes are TRBV29-1 and TRBJ1-1; no definite D call. Germline CDR1 is SQVTM and CDR2 is ANQGSEA. V shed 3 bases and J shed 7 bases, with 12 bases lying between them. This CDR3 comprises 12 residues. CDR3 coding DNA: TGCAGCGTTGAGGAGGGTGTGGGTGAAGCTTTCTTT. Its translation is CSVEEGVGEAFF.

In its sample, this clonotype was seen once. This may stem from a read error, because a much larger clone lies one nucleotide away. The chain combines TRBV11-2 with TRBJ1-1, with 7 bases matching TRBD1. Per germline, CDR1 SGHAT and CDR2 FQNNGV. The CDR3 consists of 17 residues. CDR3 in DNA: TGTGCCTGCAGCATCGGGAGGGGGCTTAAGGTCGGCACTGAAGCTTTCTTT. Translating it yields CACSIGRGLKVGTEAFF.

For this clonotype: This could be a read error, since a much larger clone is one nucleotide away. This rearrangement joins TRBV24-1 to TRBJ2-5; unclear D gene. With the DNA end fitting TRBJ2-1 better, the J assignment may be wrong. The CDR3 is 12 residues long. The germline V gene has CDR1 KGHDR and CDR2 SFDVKD. This chain's CDR3 is CATSDLQETQFF. The CDR3 DNA follows: TGTGCCACCAGTGATCTCCAAGAGACCCAGTTCTTC.

This clonotype was seen a few times. The CDR3 reads CSARGLAGTSYNEQFF. CDR3 coding DNA: TGCAGTGCTAGGGGACTAGCGGGGACCTCCTACAATGAGCAGTTCTTC. The chain couples TRBV20-1 to TRBJ2-1; 13 bases line up with TRBD2. Germline assignment: CDR1 DFQATT and CDR2 SNEGSKA (reference sequence). Unmatched junction bases numbered 2, after V lost 3 bases and J lost 0 bases. The CDR3 totals 16 residues.

V gene TRBV5-1 combines with J gene TRBJ2-6; D perhaps matches TRBD1 (6 bases). The CDR3 is 15 amino acids. Germline lookup yields CDR1 SGHRS and CDR2 YFSETQ. V dropped 4 bases and J dropped 6 bases, with 14 bases sitting between them. The CDR3 reads CASSQDGQLANVLTF. The CDR3 nucleotides read TGCGCCAGCAGCCAAGACGGACAGTTGGCCAACGTCCTGACTTTC.

The chain couples TRBV4-1 to TRBJ1-1; perhaps TRBD1 as D (6 bases). Germline V gives CDR1 MGHRA, CDR2 YSYEKL. V was pared by 8 bases and J by 1 base, with 14 bases between. There are 14 residues in the CDR3. CDR3 DNA sequence: TGCGCCAGCCGGATAAGGGGGACGAACACTGAAGCTTTCTTT. This encodes CASRIRGTNTEAFF.

V and J are TRBV4-2 and TRBJ1-4; TRBD1 might be the D (5 bases). Germline values: CDR1 LGHNA, CDR2 YNFKEQ. The CDR3 has 13 residues. Trimming removed 0 bases at V and 11 bases at J, with 10 bases between. CDR3 sequence reads: CASSQEGVGKLFF. CDR3 DNA sequence: TGTGCCAGCAGCCAAGAGGGGGTGGGGAAACTGTTTTTT.

This clonotype was seen at least ten times. V and J are TRBV10-1 and TRBJ1-5; the D gene is possibly TRBD1 (5 bases). The germline V and J ends were trimmed by 5 bases and 0 bases, with 14 bases remaining between them. The CDR3 has 16 residues. CDR1 is WNHNN and CDR2 is SYGVQD in the germline V gene (reference sequence). Here the CDR3 reads CASSWGPRYSNQPQHF. The CDR3 nucleotides are TGCGCCAGCAGTTGGGGACCCCGGTATAGCAATCAGCCCCAGCATTTT.

About this clonotype itself: A much larger clone differs by one base, so this may be a read error. This chain links TRBV6-6 with TRBJ2-7, with a weak D call TRBD1 (6 bases). The germline V gene has CDR1 MNHNY and CDR2 SVGAGI (reference sequence). The CDR3 contains 14 residues. V gave up 2 bases and J gave up 0 bases, with 8 bases separating them. The CDR3 DNA reads TGTGCCAGCAGTTACATAGGGGGCTCCTACGAGCAGTACTTC. Amino acid sequence: CASSYIGGSYEQYF.

This clonotype showed up just a few times. The chain is built from TRBV27 and TRBJ1-5; a weak D match, TRBD1 (5 bases). V was clipped by 5 bases and J by 7 bases, with 18 bases between them. The germline CDR1 and CDR2 sequences are MNHEY and SMNVEV (reference sequence). This CDR3 spans 15 amino acids. The CDR3 loop is CASSPNGRAYQPQHF. For the CDR3, the DNA is TGTGCCAGCAGTCCGAATGGCAGGGCATACCAGCCCCAGCATTTT.

This clonotype was seen many times. CDR3 sequence (DNA): TGTGCCAGCAGTTTAAGTCGGCTAGCGGGGCTGAGAGATACGCAGTATTTT. Its protein is CASSLSRLAGLRDTQYF. The chain recombines TRBV12-3 or TRBV12-4 with TRBJ2-3; 9 bases are a match to TRBD2. This CDR3 region has 17 residues. J lost 5 bases, V lost 2 bases, and 11 bases had no gene match.

The chain combines TRBV2 with TRBJ2-1; the D call may be TRBD1 or TRBD2 (5 bases each). The CDR3 spans 11 residues. The germline gives CDR1 SNHLY, CDR2 FYNNEI. V was shortened by 8 bases and J by 10 bases, with 12 bases between the two germline ends. Written as DNA, the CDR3 is TGTGCCAGCGGGGACCCGACGGAGCAGTTCTTC. Translation: CASGDPTEQFF.

This chain joins TRBV19 and TRBJ2-7; 7 bases are shared with TRBD2. The V and J ends lost 4 bases and 0 bases, in that order; junction bases with no gene match: 6. The CDR3 is 15 amino acids. Germline CDR1 reads LNHDA; CDR2 reads SQIVND (reference sequence). The CDR3 loop reads CASSNLRESSYEQYF. CDR3 DNA: TGTGCCAGTAGTAATTTGCGGGAGAGCTCCTACGAGCAGTACTTC.

This clonotype showed up just a few times. This chain joins TRBV10-2 and TRBJ1-5, with D possibly TRBD1 on 5 matching bases. Per the germline V gene, CDR1 is WSHSY and CDR2 is SAAADI. The CDR3 sequence is 13 residues long. The germline V and J ends were trimmed by 6 bases and 6 bases, with 12 bases remaining between them. The CDR3 is CASSPRVGQPQHF. Here the CDR3 DNA reads TGCGCCAGCAGCCCCAGGGTTGGTCAGCCCCAGCATTTT.